These T cell receptor beta chains were read from a single sample in a study. A single record per CDR3 protein comes from TCRdb applying MiXCR to the 5' RACE reads. The sample lists around 34,000 distinct CDR3 sequences, over 20% seen once, with over 2% in the top ten. What was sequenced was tumor-infiltrating Tregs sorted from the breast tumor. The receptors shown here come from a female donor with breast cancer. Each CDR3 is given with its conserved first and last residue. A D gene is named only where the DNA matches it firmly. Expanded clones are given a class, and other clones once, few, many or no size at all.

D	V	J	size	length	DNA	CDR3
TRBD1	TRBV12-3/TRBV12-4	TRBJ1-1	many	15	TGTGCCAGCAGCCCTGCGGACAGGTCCCTTTCTGAAGCTTTCTTT	CASSPADRSLSEAFF
TRBD2	TRBV20-1	TRBJ2-5	many	12	TGCAGTGCTAGCGGGACTAGGCAGACCCAGTACTTC	CSASGTRQTQYF
TRBD2	TRBV25-1	TRBJ2-1	many	18	TGTGCCAGCAGTGAGTTACCCGGTCGGACTAGCGGGAGGCCTGAGCAGTTCTTC	CASSELPGRTSGRPEQFF
-	TRBV5-1	TRBJ2-1	-	14	TGCGCCAGCAGCTTGAGGAGGGCTCACAATGAGCAGTTCTTC	CASSLRRAHNEQFF
-	TRBV20-1	TRBJ1-5	-	14	TGCAGTGCGACAGACAATCGGGTAAATCAGCCCCAGCATTTT	CSATDNRVNQPQHF
-	TRBV7-9	TRBJ2-1	many	17	TGTGCCAGCAGCTTAGAATACCAGACGAGCTCCTACAATGAGCAGTTCTTC	CASSLEYQTSSYNEQFF
TRBD1	TRBV6-1	TRBJ1-1	many	14	TGTGCCAGCAGCCCGACAGGGGTGAGCACTGAAGCTTTCTTT	CASSPTGVSTEAFF
TRBD1	TRBV6-5	TRBJ1-1	many	14	TGTGCCAGCAGCCCGGGACAGCCCAACACTGAAGCTTTCTTT	CASSPGQPNTEAFF
TRBD1	TRBV5-1	TRBJ1-2	few	15	TGCGCCAGCAGCTCTGGACAGGGATGGGACTATGGCTACACCTTC	CASSSGQGWDYGYTF
TRBD2	TRBV5-1	TRBJ2-3	-	16	TGCGCCAGCAGCAGAGTACCGGGGACTAGCGTAGATACGCAGTATTTT	CASSRVPGTSVDTQYF
-	TRBV7-6	TRBJ2-1	-	13	TGTGCCAGCAGCCTTCGGTACGGAGGTGAGCAGTTCTTC	CASSLRYGGEQFF
-	TRBV20-1	TRBJ2-7	few	14	TGCAGTGCTAGAGTATGGGGGAGTTCCTACGAGCAGCACTTC	CSARVWGSSYEQHF
-	TRBV7-9	TRBJ2-1	medium-sized	14	TGTGCCAGCAACGCGAACCCAGGGGCGGATGAGCAGTTCTTC	CASNANPGADEQFF
-	TRBV6-1	TRBJ1-5	-	14	TGTGCCAGCAGTGAAGACGGGATCAATCAGCCCCGGCATTTT	CASSEDGINQPRHF
-	TRBV18	TRBJ2-2	many	17	TGTGCCAGCTCACCACCGATCAGGACAGCGGTTTTAGGGGAGCTGTTTTTT	CASSPPIRTAVLGELFF
-	TRBV20-1	TRBJ1-2	many	14	TGCAGTGCTAGAGCGAGAGGGTTTAACTATGGCTACACCTTC	CSARARGFNYGYTF
-	TRBV20-1	TRBJ2-1	-	14	TGCAGTGCTAGAGAGCCTGACAGGGAGGGAGAGCAGTTCTTC	CSAREPDREGEQFF
-	TRBV2	TRBJ2-2	few	13	TGTGCCAGCAGTAGAGAGAACACCGGGGAGCTGTTTTTT	CASSRENTGELFF
-	TRBV29-1	TRBJ2-7	-	12	TGCAGCGTTGGGGCAGACTCCTACGAGCAGTACTTC	CSVGADSYEQYF
-	TRBV20-1	TRBJ2-1	-	14	TGCAGTGCTAGAGCCCAGGGGCCGGGAAATGAGCAGTTCTTC	CSARAQGPGNEQFF
TRBD1	TRBV9	TRBJ2-7	medium-sized	14	TGTGCCAACCTTGTACGGGACAGGACCTACGAGCAGTACTTC	CANLVRDRTYEQYF
-	TRBV12-3/TRBV12-4	TRBJ2-7	many	12	TGTGCCAGCAGTTTGTCGGGGAATGAGCAGTACTTC	CASSLSGNEQYF
-	TRBV12-3/TRBV12-4	TRBJ1-1	-	13	TGTGCCAGCAGCGGACCGTTGAACACTGAAGCTTTCTTT	CASSGPLNTEAFF
TRBD1	TRBV12-3/TRBV12-4	TRBJ2-2	-	16	TGTGCCAGCAGCACTCCGACAGGGTTCGATACCGGGGAGCTGTTTTTT	CASSTPTGFDTGELFF
-	TRBV27	TRBJ2-2	few	19	TGTGCCAGCAGTTTAATTGGGACTTCTCCCCCGAGCAACACCGGGGAGCTGTTTTTT	CASSLIGTSPPSNTGELFF
TRBD2	TRBV6-6	TRBJ2-7	-	16	TGTGCCAGCAGAGGGACCAACGGGACTACCAACTACGAGCAGTACTTC	CASRGTNGTTNYEQYF
TRBD2	TRBV24-1	TRBJ2-1	few	17	TGTGCCACCAGTGACGAAGGGACTAGCGGGACCTACAATGAGCAGTTCTTC	CATSDEGTSGTYNEQFF
-	TRBV4-1	TRBJ1-2	many	15	TGCGCCAGCAGCCCCGACCCCCGAGGGACCTATGGCTACACCTTC	CASSPDPRGTYGYTF
-	TRBV2	TRBJ2-1	many	14	TGTGCCAGCCGAACGAGCGCGGCGTACAATGAGCAGTTCTTC	CASRTSAAYNEQFF
-	TRBV7-8	TRBJ1-5	few	12	TGTGCCAGCAGCTTAGAGGCGGACCACCCGCATTTT	CASSLEADHPHF
TRBD1	TRBV9	TRBJ2-1	few	15	TGTGCCAGCAGCGTAGTCCCGGGACAGGGCAGGGAGCAGTTCTTC	CASSVVPGQGREQFF
-	TRBV5-1	TRBJ2-1	-	17	TGCGCCAGCAGCTTGGCCCCCGGGGCAGTTCTGTACAATGAGCAGTTCTTC	CASSLAPGAVLYNEQFF
-	TRBV18	TRBJ2-6	-	17	TGTGCCAGCTCACCAACGACAGCCGACACTGGGGCCAACGTCCTGACTTTC	CASSPTTADTGANVLTF
-	TRBV11-2	TRBJ2-1	-	16	TGTGCCAGCAGTACCCGACAGGAGGGATTTTACAATGAGCAGTTCTTC	CASSTRQEGFYNEQFF
TRBD1	TRBV6-1	TRBJ2-1	many	17	TGTGCCAGTCAAGGGGGACTCTGGGACAGGGGAACAAATGAGCAGTTCTTC	CASQGGLWDRGTNEQFF
-	TRBV12-3/TRBV12-4	TRBJ2-3	-	18	TGTGCCAGCAGTTCCCTTACCCCTACTGGGCAGTCCACAGATACGCAGTATTTT	CASSSLTPTGQSTDTQYF
-	TRBV4-2	TRBJ2-3	-	13	TGTGCCGGCAGCCAAACGAGCACAGATACGCAGTATTTT	CAGSQTSTDTQYF